This is a list of T cell receptor beta chains from one sample in a study of cytomegalovirus exposure and HLA in healthy donors. Data came from immunoSEQ multiplex PCR; TCRdb stores just in-frame clones and leaves some out. The profile shows under 250,000 clones, 70% to 80% of them singletons. The sequenced sample was PBMCs. The receptors shown here come from a woman aged 30 to 39 in good health and CMV-seronegative. Both conserved end residues are part of each CDR3. A D gene is named only where the DNA matches it firmly. Not all rows give a size; the values are once, few, many and, for expanded clones, a class.

TRBJ1-4 | TRBV29-1 | NA | 13 | NA | TGCAGCGTTGAAGGAGGCGATGGGGAAAAACTGTTTTTT | CSVEGGDGEKLFF
TRBJ1-2 | TRBV14 | TRBD1 | 15 | NA | TGTGCCAGCAGCCCTCGGACAGGAGTAAACTATGGCTACACCTTC | CASSPRTGVNYGYTF
TRBJ2-7 | TRBV5-1 | NA | 13 | NA | TGCGCCAGCAGCACGGGACTGGAGCGGGAGCAGTACTTC | CASSTGLEREQYF
TRBJ2-1 | TRBV19 | TRBD1 | 12 | few | TGTGCCAGTAGTGCGACAGGGGTCGAGCAGTTCTTC | CASSATGVEQFF
TRBJ2-2 | TRBV6-5 | NA | 15 | NA | TGTGCCAGCAGTTTATCGGGAGTAGTGGTCGGGGAGCTGTTTTTT | CASSLSGVVVGELFF
TRBJ2-3 | TRBV7-9 | TRBD1 | 17 | NA | TGTGCCAGCAGCTTCCCCGTAGGGGACAGTCTCACAGATACGCAGTATTTT | CASSFPVGDSLTDTQYF
TRBJ1-1 | TRBV7-3 | NA | 14 | NA | TGTGCCAGCAGCTTAACGGGACAAGAGAATGAAGCTTTCTTT | CASSLTGQENEAFF
TRBJ2-7 | TRBV30 | TRBD1 | 14 | NA | TGTGCCCTCCGGGACAGGGGGTACTCCTACGAGCAGTACTTC | CALRDRGYSYEQYF
TRBJ2-5 | TRBV13 | NA | 14 | NA | TGTGCCAGCAGCCTACGACAGCTCCAAGAGACCCAGTACTTC | CASSLRQLQETQYF
TRBJ1-1 | TRBV30 | NA | 12 | NA | TGTGCCTGGAGTGTACGGGGGACTGAAGCTTTCTTT | CAWSVRGTEAFF
TRBJ2-2 | TRBV9 | NA | 13 | NA | TGTGCCAGCAGCGCGTCAGGGTCCGGGGAGCTGTTTTTT | CASSASGSGELFF
TRBJ1-2 | TRBV18 | TRBD1 | 14 | NA | TGTGCCAGCTCACTAAGACAGGGAGTCGATGGCTACACCTTC | CASSLRQGVDGYTF
TRBJ2-5 | TRBV5-1 | NA | 14 | NA | TGCGCCAGCAGCTCCCAGGGGAGAGAAGAGACCCAGTACTTC | CASSSQGREETQYF
TRBJ1-2 | TRBV5-4 | TRBD1 | 14 | NA | TGTGCCAGCAGCCCGGGACAGGGGTACTATGGCTACACCTTC | CASSPGQGYYGYTF
TRBJ1-1 | TRBV5-1 | NA | 14 | NA | TGCGCCAGCAGCCCGCGGGGGAGTAACACTGAAGCTTTCTTT | CASSPRGSNTEAFF
TRBJ2-7 | TRBV5-4 | TRBD1 | 16 | NA | TGTGCCAGCAGCTTGGGAGGACAGGGGGGACTGGTCGAGCAGTACTTC | CASSLGGQGGLVEQYF
TRBJ2-7 | TRBV5-6 | TRBD2 | 19 | few | TGTGCCAGCAGCTCGGCCGGGACTAGCGACCCCGAGAGGTTCTACGAGCAGTACTTC | CASSSAGTSDPERFYEQYF
TRBJ2-3 | TRBV7-3 | NA | 17 | NA | TGTGCCAGCAGCCCTAGTCACGCGACTGGCCGCCCAGATACGCAGTATTTT | CASSPSHATGRPDTQYF
TRBJ1-2 | TRBV7-9 | TRBD1 | 15 | few | TGTGCCAGCAGTATCGTTGGACAGGGAGGGTATGGCTACACCTTC | CASSIVGQGGYGYTF
TRBJ2-7 | TRBV27 | NA | 14 | NA | TGTGCCAGCAGTTTATCTGGGGGCTGGGACGAGCAGTACTTC | CASSLSGGWDEQYF
TRBJ1-1 | TRBV7-8 | NA | 14 | NA | TGTGCCAGCAGCTTAAATCTACTGAACACTGAAGCTTTCTTT | CASSLNLLNTEAFF
TRBJ1-3 | TRBV5-6 | NA | 14 | NA | TGTGCCAGCAGCTTGGCAGTGGCAGGAAACACCATATATTTT | CASSLAVAGNTIYF
TRBJ2-2 | TRBV5-1 | TRBD1 | 15 | few | TGCGCCAGCAGCTTACAGGGGAATAAGGCCGGGGAGCTGTTTTTT | CASSLQGNKAGELFF
TRBJ1-2 | TRBV28 | TRBD1 | 17 | NA | TGTGCCAGCAGTTCTCCCGGGACAGGGACGAGACTATCGGGCTACACCTTC | CASSSPGTGTRLSGYTF
TRBJ1-2 | TRBV2 | TRBD1 | 13 | NA | TGTGCCAGCAGTGACAGGGGGCAGGGTGGCTACACCTTC | CASSDRGQGGYTF
TRBJ1-1 | TRBV12-5 | NA | 16 | NA | TGTGCTAGTGGTTTGGAATTCGGGCAGGCGGGGACTGAAGCTTTCTTT | CASGLEFGQAGTEAFF
TRBJ2-1 | TRBV9 | TRBD2 | 20 | NA | TGTGCCAGCAGCGTAAAATCCGCATGGACTAGCGGGGAAGGATACAATGAGCAGTTCTTC | CASSVKSAWTSGEGYNEQFF
TRBJ2-7 | TRBV7-9 | TRBD1 | 14 | once | TGTGCCAGCAGCTTAGGACAGGGCTTCTACGAGCAGTACTTC | CASSLGQGFYEQYF
TRBJ1-2 | TRBV19 | NA | 13 | NA | TGTGCCAGTAGTTATCAGGGCTCCCGGGGCTACACCTTC | CASSYQGSRGYTF
TRBJ1-2 | TRBV10-3 | NA | 12 | NA | TGTGCCATCAACCAGGGTAACTATGGCTACACCTTC | CAINQGNYGYTF
TRBJ2-3 | TRBV5-1 | NA | 16 | NA | TGCGCCAGCAGCCCGGGACGGACAGCTAGCACAGATACGCAGTATTTT | CASSPGRTASTDTQYF
TRBJ2-7 | TRBV2 | TRBD1 | 12 | NA | TGTGCCAGCAGTAGAGACAGGGATGAGCAGTACTTC | CASSRDRDEQYF
TRBJ1-1 | TRBV11-2 | NA | 14 | NA | TGTGCCAGCAGCTTAGAGTACAGGATCACTGAAGCTTTCTTT | CASSLEYRITEAFF
TRBJ2-5 | TRBV5-6 | TRBD2 | 17 | NA | TGTGCCAGCAGCTTGGGGCTAGCGGGGGGTGGCGGAGAGACCCAGTACTTC | CASSLGLAGGGGETQYF
TRBJ1-6 | TRBV5-4 | TRBD1 | 14 | NA | TGTGCCAGCAGCACGACAGGGGAGGGTTCACCCCTCCACTTT | CASSTTGEGSPLHF
TRBJ1-2 | TRBV6-6 | TRBD1 | 13 | NA | TGTGCCAGCACTAGGGGACAGGGCCTTGGCTACACCTTC | CASTRGQGLGYTF
TRBJ2-2 | TRBV21-1 | NA | 19 | once | TGTGCCAGCAGCTGTGTAATAGCACGGGAGATCGGAAACACCGGGGAGCTGTTTTTT | CASSCVIAREIGNTGELFF
TRBJ2-7 | TRBV5-1 | NA | 13 | NA | TGCGCCAGCAGCTTCGACAGCACCTACGAGCAGTACTTC | CASSFDSTYEQYF
TRBJ1-1 | TRBV7-2 | TRBD1 | 17 | NA | TGTGCCAGCAGCCGGACAGGACACCTGATAGAGAACACTGAAGCTTTCTTT | CASSRTGHLIENTEAFF
TRBJ2-1 | TRBV5-1 | TRBD2 | 16 | NA | TGCGCCAGCAGCTCCTGGACTAGCGGGGGCCTCAATGAGCAGTTCTTC | CASSSWTSGGLNEQFF
TRBJ1-2 | TRBV13 | NA | 15 | NA | TGTGCCAGCAGCCCTTGGGGGGAAAGTTCCTATGGCTACACCTTC | CASSPWGESSYGYTF
TRBJ2-1 | TRBV9 | NA | 15 | NA | TGTGCCAGCAGTGCGAGTGGGAGAGGAGGCAATGAGCAGTTCTTC | CASSASGRGGNEQFF
TRBJ2-1 | TRBV5-1 | NA | 16 | NA | TGCGCCAGCAATTTTTTAAGCTCTCTAACCTACAATGAGCAGTTCTTC | CASNFLSSLTYNEQFF
TRBJ2-2 | TRBV11-1 | TRBD2 | 16 | NA | TGTGCCAGCAGCTCATGGACTAGCGGGATCACCGGGGAGCTGTTTTTT | CASSSWTSGITGELFF
TRBJ2-7 | TRBV7-9 | TRBD2 | 15 | NA | TGTGCCAGCAGCTTGGGGCGGGGGGGCCTCCACGAGCAGTACTTC | CASSLGRGGLHEQYF
TRBJ1-2 | TRBV5-3 | NA | 13 | NA | TGTGCCAGACGGGTGGAGGGGACTGGTGGCTACCCCTTC | CARRVEGTGGYPF
TRBJ1-1 | TRBV15 | NA | 12 | NA | TGTGCCACCAGCAGGGGGGGAACTGAAGCTTTCTTT | CATSRGGTEAFF
TRBJ1-2 | TRBV29-1 | NA | 16 | NA | TGCAGCGTTGATTTGGCAGGGGACCAGCCTAACTATGGCTACACCTTC | CSVDLAGDQPNYGYTF
TRBJ2-7 | TRBV11-2 | NA | 15 | NA | TGTGCCAGCAGCTTAGCAGGAAGAGGGACCTACGAGCAGTACTTC | CASSLAGRGTYEQYF
TRBJ2-7 | TRBV6-1 | NA | 14 | few | TGTGCCAGCGGGAGAGGCATCAAAACCTACGAGCAGTACTTC | CASGRGIKTYEQYF
TRBJ1-2 | TRBV6-5 | TRBD1 | 14 | NA | TGTGCCAGCAGTTCCCGGACAGGGGGCTATGGCTACACCTTC | CASSSRTGGYGYTF